The rows below give T cell receptor beta chains drawn from one sample of a study of CD8 T cells in ankylosing spondylitis. TCRdb analysed the 5' RACE reads with MiXCR anew, one entry per CDR3 protein. The sample holds approximately 150,000 distinct CDR3 sequences; 9.8% are singletons and the top ten take about 16%. The sequenced material came from blood, either unsorted or a sorted T cell fraction (not recorded which). These receptors were obtained from a female donor with ankylosing spondylitis or in good health (not recorded which). Each CDR3 is given with its conserved first and last residue. D genes are given only for firm matches. Clone sizes are given selectively: once, few, many, or a class where the clone is expanded.

size: few; V: TRBV4-3; D: .; length: 15; J: TRBJ1-4; CDR3: CASSQEAGGGEKLFF; DNA: TGCGCCAGCAGCCAAGAGGCAGGAGGAGGAGAAAAACTGTTTTTT
size: few; V: TRBV6-6; D: .; length: 13; J: TRBJ2-1; CDR3: CASSSDWEDEQFF; DNA: TGTGCCAGCAGCTCTGACTGGGAGGATGAGCAGTTCTTC
size: .; V: TRBV7-2; D: TRBD2; length: 17; J: TRBJ2-3; CDR3: CASSLVAGAGVTDTQYF; DNA: TGTGCCAGCAGCTTAGTTGCGGGAGCGGGAGTGACAGATACGCAGTATTTT
size: few; V: TRBV7-2; D: TRBD1; length: 15; J: TRBJ2-7; CDR3: CASSLAGRGTYEQYF; DNA: TGTGCCAGCAGCTTAGCGGGCAGGGGGACCTACGAGCAGTACTTC
size: many; V: TRBV10-3; D: TRBD1; length: 16; J: TRBJ2-2; CDR3: CAISFGKTGDTGELFF; DNA: TGTGCCATCAGTTTTGGGAAGACAGGGGACACCGGGGAGCTGTTTTTT
size: many; V: TRBV28; D: TRBD2; length: 14; J: TRBJ2-3; CDR3: CASSLAGDPDTQYF; DNA: TGTGCCAGCAGTTTGGCGGGAGACCCAGATACGCAGTATTTT
size: few; V: TRBV20-1; D: TRBD2; length: 14; J: TRBJ2-7; CDR3: CSAIGLAGSYEQYF; DNA: TGCAGTGCTATAGGACTAGCGGGATCCTACGAGCAGTACTTC
size: few; V: TRBV5-1; D: .; length: 17; J: TRBJ2-7; CDR3: CASSPSSGTAHYHEQYF; DNA: TGCGCCAGCAGCCCCAGTTCCGGCACAGCCCACTACCACGAGCAGTACTTC
size: few; V: TRBV16; D: TRBD1; length: 15; J: TRBJ1-5; CDR3: CASSRWTGDNQPQHF; DNA: TGTGCCAGCAGCCGATGGACAGGGGACAATCAGCCCCAGCATTTT
size: .; V: TRBV19; D: TRBD1; length: 16; J: TRBJ2-7; CDR3: CASSIDHGQGTYEQYF; DNA: TGTGCCAGTAGTATAGATCACGGACAGGGCACCTACGAGCAGTACTTC
size: few; V: TRBV25-1; D: .; length: 14; J: TRBJ1-1; CDR3: CASSGNRVTPEAFF; DNA: TGTGCCAGCAGTGGAAACAGGGTGACGCCTGAAGCTTTCTTT
size: few; V: TRBV7-2; D: TRBD2; length: 15; J: TRBJ2-2; CDR3: CASSPYTSDTGELFF; DNA: TGTGCCAGCAGCCCCTATACTAGCGACACCGGGGAGCTGTTTTTT
size: few; V: TRBV9; D: .; length: 16; J: TRBJ1-3; CDR3: CASSLGGTSSGNTIYF; DNA: TGTGCCAGCAGCCTTGGTGGGACGAGCTCTGGAAACACCATATATTTT
size: many; V: TRBV12-3/TRBV12-4; D: .; length: 12; J: TRBJ2-3; CDR3: CASLASTDTQYF; DNA: TGTGCCAGCTTAGCGAGCACAGATACGCAGTATTTT
size: .; V: TRBV30; D: .; length: 12; J: TRBJ2-2; CDR3: CAWDFNTGELFF; DNA: TGTGCCTGGGACTTTAACACCGGGGAGCTGTTTTTT
size: many; V: TRBV5-1; D: .; length: 14; J: TRBJ2-7; CDR3: CASSLGLRYYEQYF; DNA: TGCGCCAGCAGCCTGGGACTTCGATACTACGAGCAGTACTTC
size: few; V: TRBV30; D: .; length: 15; J: TRBJ1-1; CDR3: CAWKGSTLMNTEAFF; DNA: TGTGCCTGGAAGGGCTCGACCTTGATGAACACTGAAGCTTTCTTT
size: many; V: TRBV6-2/TRBV6-3; D: .; length: 14; J: TRBJ2-5; CDR3: CASSYVAVQETQYF; DNA: TGTGCCAGCAGTTACGTGGCAGTCCAAGAGACCCAGTACTTC
size: .; V: TRBV3-1; D: .; length: 13; J: TRBJ2-5; CDR3: CASSQEVRETQYF; DNA: TGTGCCAGCAGCCAAGAGGTCCGGGAGACCCAGTACTTC
size: .; V: TRBV2; D: .; length: 14; J: TRBJ2-5; CDR3: CASSEETIEETQYF; DNA: TGTGCCAGCAGTGAAGAGACAATCGAAGAGACCCAGTACTTC
size: .; V: TRBV27; D: .; length: 14; J: TRBJ1-1; CDR3: CASSLFGGRTEAFF; DNA: TGTGCCAGCAGTTTATTTGGGGGCAGGACTGAAGCTTTCTTT
size: many; V: TRBV12-3/TRBV12-4; D: TRBD1; length: 14; J: TRBJ2-7; CDR3: CASSRGQGMVEQYF; DNA: TGTGCCAGCAGTCGGGGACAGGGGATGGTCGAGCAGTACTTC
size: large; V: TRBV5-6; D: TRBD1; length: 14; J: TRBJ2-7; CDR3: CASSPTGGWYEQYF; DNA: TGTGCCAGCAGCCCGACAGGGGGGTGGTACGAGCAGTACTTC
size: few; V: TRBV11-1; D: .; length: 13; J: TRBJ2-1; CDR3: CASSLRDYNEQFF; DNA: TGTGCCAGCAGCTTGAGAGACTACAATGAGCAGTTCTTC
size: .; V: TRBV21-1; D: .; length: 18; J: TRBJ2-1; CDR3: CASSKPPILAGGHGEQFF; DNA: TGTGCCAGCAGCAAGCCCCCAATTCTAGCGGGAGGCCACGGTGAGCAGTTCTTC
size: many; V: TRBV28; D: TRBD1; length: 15; J: TRBJ2-1; CDR3: CASSFVGQGKNEQFF; DNA: TGTGCCAGCAGTTTCGTTGGACAGGGGAAAAATGAGCAGTTCTTC
size: few; V: TRBV7-6; D: .; length: 16; J: TRBJ2-2; CDR3: CASSSRVPGVPGELFF; DNA: TGTGCCAGCAGCTCCCGGGTCCCGGGAGTCCCCGGGGAGCTGTTTTTT
size: .; V: TRBV12-3/TRBV12-4; D: TRBD2; length: 19; J: TRBJ2-1; CDR3: CASSSPLTLTSEKGNEQFF; DNA: TGTGCCAGCAGTTCCCCCCTTACTTTGACTAGCGAGAAGGGGAATGAGCAGTTCTTC
size: few; V: TRBV5-1; D: .; length: 15; J: TRBJ2-1; CDR3: CASSSRTSSYNEQFF; DNA: TGCGCCAGCAGCTCCCGGACCAGTTCCTACAATGAGCAGTTCTTC
size: .; V: TRBV10-3; D: .; length: 15; J: TRBJ2-3; CDR3: CAISESTGVTDTQYF; DNA: TGTGCCATCAGTGAGTCGACTGGCGTCACAGATACGCAGTATTTT
size: .; V: TRBV4-1; D: TRBD2; length: 16; J: TRBJ2-1; CDR3: CASTSRGSGGRNEQFF; DNA: TGCGCCAGCACCTCAAGAGGGAGCGGGGGCCGCAATGAGCAGTTCTTC
size: .; V: TRBV6-5; D: .; length: 17; J: TRBJ2-7; CDR3: CASSYSPGAELWDEQYF; DNA: TGTGCCAGCAGTTACTCCCCCGGGGCTGAACTTTGGGACGAGCAGTACTTC
size: .; V: TRBV27; D: .; length: 12; J: TRBJ1-1; CDR3: CATYGLNTEAFF; DNA: TGTGCCACCTACGGGTTGAACACTGAAGCTTTCTTT
size: .; V: TRBV24-1; D: .; length: 14; J: TRBJ1-1; CDR3: CATSDHEPNTEAFF; DNA: TGTGCCACCAGTGACCATGAACCGAACACTGAAGCTTTCTTT